The 27 T cell receptor beta chains listed next were all sequenced from one sample in a study of beta chain features in type 1 diabetes (dated by TCRdb to the late 2010s). Overall study results and their limits: Type 1 diabetes patients showed a moderate but significant shortening of TCRB CDR3 length in all four CD4+ subsets.

The method behind the library was the immunoSEQ multiplex PCR assay. The High Capacity cDNA Reverse Transcription Kit was used to reverse transcribe all of the isolated RNA, meaning that expressed TCRB transcripts were what got sequenced. TCRdb limited this immuneACCESS table to in-frame rearrangements with V and J called. A share of clones is missing; checked studies link under half to unresolved V genes, and the rest is unexplained. The sample yields 200,000 to 300,000 clones; 20% were counted once. Jointly, the top ten make up approximately 0.029% of the sample. No antigens are known for them. Material: naive CD4+ T cells from blood. The cell subset or site label, read with the paper, signifies: true naive CD4+ T cells. Receptors originate from a woman between 40 and 50 years old with type 1 diabetes.

This clone showed up just a few times. The rearrangement links TRBV4-3 to TRBJ2-1, with 11 bases lining up with TRBD2. This CDR3 is built from 17 residues. V lost 3 bases, J lost 4 bases, and 8 bases stayed unmatched. CDR1 is LGHNA, CDR2 YSLEER, per germline. The CDR3 loop is CASSQATSGTVYNEQFF. The CDR3 bases are TGCGCCAGCAGCCAGGCGACTAGCGGGACTGTATACAATGAGCAGTTCTTC.

This clone was seen a handful of times. The CDR3 sequence: CASRPGTGEAFF. CDR3 nucleotides: TGTGCCAGCAGACCCGGGACAGGGGAAGCTTTCTTT. The J gene is TRBJ1-1, the V gene TRBV6-5; 9 bases fit TRBD1. In germline, CDR1 is MNHEY, CDR2 SVGAGI. V dropped 6 bases and J dropped 8; count of bases not matched to a gene: 4. The CDR3 is 12 amino acids.

This chain joins TRBV18 and TRBJ1-2; D perhaps matches TRBD1 (5 bases). The V gene's germline CDR1 is KGHSH and CDR2 LQKENI. V was trimmed by 3 bases and J by 4 bases, leaving 12 bases between them. This CDR3 has 14 amino acids. The CDR3 region is CASSPPRDFYGYTF. CDR3 DNA: TGTGCCAGCTCACCGCCCCGGGACTTCTATGGCTACACCTTC.

There are a few counts of this clone. The V and J genes are TRBV2 and TRBJ1-2; D is ambiguous. The CDR3 has 11 amino acids. Germline V gene sequence: CDR1 SNHLY, CDR2 FYNNEI. Trimming cost V 8 bases and J 4 bases, with 8 bases left between them. CDR3 residues: CASQASYGYTF. CDR3 in DNA: TGTGCCAGCCAAGCTAGCTATGGCTACACCTTC.

This clone was observed a handful of times. The chain uses TRBV7-2 and TRBJ2-1; 9 bases fit TRBD1. The CDR3 is made up of 13 amino acids. The trim removed 4 bases at V and 8 bases at J, leaving 3 bases unmatched. Germline CDR1 SGHTA, CDR2 FQGNSA. For the CDR3, the DNA is TGTGCCAGCAGCTCCCGGACAGGGGATGAGCAGTTCTTC. It encodes CASSSRTGDEQFF.

The V call is TRBV4-1, the J call TRBJ1-4; 8 bases fit TRBD1. V lost 6 bases, J lost 0 bases, and 12 bases stayed unmatched. The CDR3 is 18 residues long. Germline loops: CDR1 MGHRA, CDR2 YSYEKL. CDR3 bases: TGCGCCAGCAGTCTCGGACAGGGAGAGGCGACAACTAATGAAAAACTGTTTTTT. Translating gives CASSLGQGEATTNEKLFF.

The chain links TRBV19 to TRBJ1-5; a possible D gene is TRBD1 (5 bases). V was clipped by 8 bases and J by 7 bases, with 15 bases between them. From germline, CDR1 is LNHDA and CDR2 SQIVND (reference sequence). The CDR3 totals 13 residues. The CDR3 reads CASHWGGEQPQHF. CDR3 nucleotide sequence: TGTGCCAGTCATTGGGGAGGGGAACAGCCCCAGCATTTT.

This clone was picked up a small number of times. The rearrangement joins TRBV7-8 to TRBJ2-3; TRBD2 matches 12 bases. V lost 3 bases, J lost 4 bases, and 2 bases stayed unmatched. Germline loops: CDR1 SGHVS, CDR2 FQNEAQ. The CDR3 covers 15 residues. CDR3 sequence reads: CASSFRLAGADTQYF. CDR3 DNA sequence: TGTGCCAGCAGCTTCCGACTAGCGGGAGCAGATACGCAGTATTTT. Together with reference TRBV7-8 and TRBJ2-3, the CDR3 gives the full variable domain: GAGVSQSPRYKVAKRGQDVALRCDPISGHVSLFWYQQALGQGPEFLTYFQNEAQLDKSGLPSDRFFAERPEGSVSTLKIQRTQQEDSAVYLCASSFRLAGADTQYFGPGTRLTVL.

This clone has more than one count but fewer than ten. The gene calls are TRBV18 and TRBJ2-7; TRBD2 might be the D (5 bases). CDR3 length: 14 amino acids. V was cut by 3 bases and J by 6 bases, with 15 bases left in between. The V gene's germline CDR1 is KGHSH and CDR2 LQKENI. CDR3 sequence reads: CASSPWESALEQYF. Written as DNA, the CDR3 is TGTGCCAGCTCACCGTGGGAGTCGGCTCTCGAGCAGTACTTC.

The V and J genes are TRBV5-1 and TRBJ1-5; no reliable D call. CDR1 and CDR2 from the germline V gene are SGHRS and YFSETQ. V was trimmed by 0 bases and J by 7 bases, leaving 11 bases between them. This CDR3 contains 14 residues. The CDR3 nucleotides are TGCGCCAGCAGCTTGGGAGGGTGGTACCAGCCCCAGCATTTT. Its protein is CASSLGGWYQPQHF. The whole variable domain, remainder taken from reference TRBV5-1 and TRBJ1-5, is KAGVTQTPRYLIKTRGQQVTLSCSPISGHRSVSWYQQTPGQGLQFLFEYFSETQRNKGNFPGRFSGRQFSNSRSEMNVSTLELGDSALYLCASSLGGWYQPQHFGDGTRLSIL.

This clone has just a few counts. V usage is TRBV4-1 and J usage is TRBJ1-2; D is undetermined. The CDR3 spans 14 residues. Germline CDR1 reads MGHRA; CDR2 reads YSYEKL. Trimming stripped 5 bases from V and 1 base from J, with 11 bases between. CDR3 amino acids: CASSSPGGNYGYTF. The CDR3 DNA sequence: TGCGCCAGCAGCTCCCCGGGAGGTAACTATGGCTACACCTTC.

The chain couples TRBV9 to TRBJ2-1; 7 nucleotides align to TRBD1. V gave up 4 bases and J gave up 9 bases; unmatched junction bases: 4. Germline V gene lookup returns CDR1 SGDLS and CDR2 YYNGEE. The CDR3 spans 12 residues. In nucleotides, the CDR3 is TGTGCCAGCAGCCTGGGACAGTCTGAGCAGTTCTTC. Encoded protein: CASSLGQSEQFF.

The rearrangement joins TRBV7-7 to TRBJ2-5; a weak D match, TRBD1 (6 bases). V lost 5 bases to trimming and J lost 5 bases, with 12 bases between them. The length of the CDR3 is 13 residues. CDR1 SSHAT and CDR2 FNYEAQ come from the germline V gene (reference sequence). Here the CDR3 reads CASSVRGRETQYF. The CDR3 DNA follows: TGTGCCAGCAGCGTCAGGGGCCGCGAGACCCAGTACTTC.

The chain recombines TRBV18 with TRBJ1-5, with 8 bases identical to TRBD1. Unmatched junction bases numbered 3, after V lost 3 bases and J lost 2 bases. There are 15 residues in the CDR3. The germline V gene has CDR1 KGHSH and CDR2 LQKENI. The CDR3, as DNA: TGTGCCAGCTCACCCACGGGACAGGGCAATCAGCCCCAGCATTTT. It translates to CASSPTGQGNQPQHF.

The rearrangement uses TRBV5-6 and TRBJ1-4, with 7 bases that match TRBD1. The V gene end was trimmed by 4 bases and the J gene end by 5 bases; junction bases not matched to a gene: 5. Germline V gives CDR1 SGHDT, CDR2 YYEEEE. The CDR3 totals 14 residues. The CDR3 here is CASSPGTANEKLFF. In DNA form, the CDR3 reads TGTGCCAGCAGCCCCGGGACAGCGAATGAAAAACTGTTTTTT. Full variable domain (outside the CDR3, taken from reference TRBV5-6 and TRBJ1-4): DAGVTQSPTHLIKTRGQQVTLRCSPKSGHDTVSWYQQALGQGPQFIFQYYEEEERQRGNFPDRFSGHQFPNYSSELNVNALLLGDSALYLCASSPGTANEKLFFGSGTQLSVL.

This rearrangement joins TRBV5-1 to TRBJ2-2; a possible D gene is TRBD1 (6 bases). The germline gives CDR1 SGHRS, CDR2 YFSETQ. This CDR3 contains 14 residues. Trimming took 0 bases from V and 5 from J, leaving 8 bases between them. The CDR3 DNA reads TGCGCCAGCAGCTTGGAAAGGGGGACCGGGGAGCTGTTTTTT. It codes for CASSLERGTGELFF.

This clone was picked up a small number of times. This sequence joins TRBV7-3 and TRBJ2-5, with 10 bases lining up with TRBD2. Germline trimming cut 5 bases from V and 5 bases from J; bases unmatched to any gene: 5. Germline loops: CDR1 SGHTA, CDR2 FQGTGA. The CDR3 length is 14 residues. CDR3 bases: TGTGCCAGCAGCCTAGCGGGAGTTGGGGAGACCCAGTACTTC. As protein: CASSLAGVGETQYF.

The V and J genes are TRBV28 and TRBJ2-1; D might be TRBD1 (6 bases). Germline CDR1 MDHEN, CDR2 SYDVKM. Trimming removed 7 bases from V and 7 bases from J, with 32 bases in between. This CDR3 contains 19 residues. CDR3 protein: CASIPSGGQWGTSMNEQFF. CDR3 coding DNA: TGTGCCAGCATCCCGAGTGGGGGACAATGGGGGACCTCTATGAATGAGCAGTTCTTC.

This clone was seen a handful of times. The rearrangement uses TRBV27 and TRBJ1-2, with 8 bases identical to TRBD1. CDR1 is MNHEY and CDR2 is SMNVEV in the germline V gene (reference sequence). V shed 0 bases, J shed 8 bases, and the junction held 5 bases outside the gene matches. The CDR3 totals 14 residues. Here the CDR3 reads CASSLSWTGKGYTF. The CDR3 DNA is TGTGCCAGCAGTTTATCCTGGACAGGGAAGGGCTACACCTTC.

This rearrangement joins TRBV7-3 to TRBJ1-1; no clear D gene. The germline gives CDR1 SGHTA, CDR2 FQGTGA. V was cut by 2 bases and J by 2 bases, with 9 bases left in between. The CDR3 is 14 residues long. CDR3 protein: CASSLSGDNTEAFF. Here the CDR3 DNA reads TGTGCCAGCAGCTTATCCGGAGACAACACTGAAGCTTTCTTT.

This chain uses TRBV29-1 with TRBJ2-2; 9 bases agree with TRBD1. This CDR3 spans 13 amino acids. CDR1 SQVTM and CDR2 ANQGSEA come from the germline V gene. V lost 6 bases, J lost 7 bases, and 6 bases stayed unmatched. The CDR3 reads CSVPQGAGGELFF. In DNA, the CDR3 is TGCAGCGTCCCACAGGGGGCCGGCGGGGAGCTGTTTTTT.

V and J are TRBV28 and TRBJ2-1; 8 nucleotides align to TRBD2. J gave up 6 bases and V 2 bases, and 12 bases lay outside the gene matches. The CDR3 has 17 amino acids. Germline CDR1 reads MDHEN; CDR2 reads SYDVKM. The CDR3 nucleotides are TGTGCCAGCAGTTTAGGTGGTAGCGGGAACCCCTTCAATGAGCAGTTCTTC. Protein product: CASSLGGSGNPFNEQFF. Full variable domain (rest looked up from reference TRBV28 and TRBJ2-1): DVKVTQSSRYLVKRTGEKVFLECVQDMDHENMFWYRQDPGLGLRLIYFSYDVKMKEKGDIPEGYSVSREKKERFSLILESASTNQTSMYLCASSLGGSGNPFNEQFFGPGTRLTVL.

This clone was detected only a few times. The chain employs TRBV10-3 and TRBJ2-3, with 7 bases matching TRBD2. This CDR3 contains 14 residues. Germline trimming cut 7 bases from V and 5 bases from J; bases unmatched to any gene: 9. Germline CDR1 reads ENHRY; CDR2 reads SYGVKD. This CDR3 is CAIKWAGDQDTQYF. The CDR3 DNA sequence: TGTGCCATCAAATGGGCGGGAGATCAAGATACGCAGTATTTT.

The chain recombines TRBV7-3 with TRBJ2-3; TRBD2 matches 15 bases. This CDR3 is 17 amino acids long. V was pared by 5 bases and J by 5 bases, with 8 bases of the junction left unmatched. Germline V lookup: CDR1 SGHTA, CDR2 FQGTGA. The CDR3 DNA is TGTGCCAGCAGCCCTCGGACTAGCGGGAGGGCCATAGATACGCAGTATTTT. Amino acid sequence: CASSPRTSGRAIDTQYF.

The CDR3: CSAGRPLAGGPGEQFF. CDR3 nucleotides: TGCAGCGCCGGACGTCCGCTGGCGGGAGGGCCGGGTGAGCAGTTCTTC. The rearrangement joins TRBV29-1 to TRBJ2-1; 9 nucleotides align to TRBD2. Unmatched junction bases numbered 19, after V lost 7 bases and J lost 9 bases. Germline V lookup: CDR1 SQVTM, CDR2 ANQGSEA. The CDR3 length is 16 residues.

This chain connects TRBV9 to TRBJ2-1, with 11 bases that match TRBD2. V lost 3 bases, J lost 7 bases, and 6 bases stayed unmatched. This CDR3 has 15 residues. CDR1 is SGDLS, CDR2 YYNGEE, per germline. The CDR3 here is CASSATSGRGNEQFF. DNA of the CDR3: TGTGCCAGCAGCGCTACTAGCGGGAGAGGAAATGAGCAGTTCTTC.

This clone came up a few times. The chain couples TRBV4-1 to TRBJ2-5; the match to TRBD2 covers 11 bases. The CDR3 covers 19 residues. Unmatched junction bases numbered 14, after V lost 0 bases and J lost 5 bases. CDR1 is MGHRA, CDR2 YSYEKL, per germline. This chain's CDR3 is CASSQDRNSGGAGAETQYF. In DNA, the CDR3 is TGCGCCAGCAGCCAAGATCGGAATAGCGGGGGGGCCGGAGCGGAGACCCAGTACTTC.